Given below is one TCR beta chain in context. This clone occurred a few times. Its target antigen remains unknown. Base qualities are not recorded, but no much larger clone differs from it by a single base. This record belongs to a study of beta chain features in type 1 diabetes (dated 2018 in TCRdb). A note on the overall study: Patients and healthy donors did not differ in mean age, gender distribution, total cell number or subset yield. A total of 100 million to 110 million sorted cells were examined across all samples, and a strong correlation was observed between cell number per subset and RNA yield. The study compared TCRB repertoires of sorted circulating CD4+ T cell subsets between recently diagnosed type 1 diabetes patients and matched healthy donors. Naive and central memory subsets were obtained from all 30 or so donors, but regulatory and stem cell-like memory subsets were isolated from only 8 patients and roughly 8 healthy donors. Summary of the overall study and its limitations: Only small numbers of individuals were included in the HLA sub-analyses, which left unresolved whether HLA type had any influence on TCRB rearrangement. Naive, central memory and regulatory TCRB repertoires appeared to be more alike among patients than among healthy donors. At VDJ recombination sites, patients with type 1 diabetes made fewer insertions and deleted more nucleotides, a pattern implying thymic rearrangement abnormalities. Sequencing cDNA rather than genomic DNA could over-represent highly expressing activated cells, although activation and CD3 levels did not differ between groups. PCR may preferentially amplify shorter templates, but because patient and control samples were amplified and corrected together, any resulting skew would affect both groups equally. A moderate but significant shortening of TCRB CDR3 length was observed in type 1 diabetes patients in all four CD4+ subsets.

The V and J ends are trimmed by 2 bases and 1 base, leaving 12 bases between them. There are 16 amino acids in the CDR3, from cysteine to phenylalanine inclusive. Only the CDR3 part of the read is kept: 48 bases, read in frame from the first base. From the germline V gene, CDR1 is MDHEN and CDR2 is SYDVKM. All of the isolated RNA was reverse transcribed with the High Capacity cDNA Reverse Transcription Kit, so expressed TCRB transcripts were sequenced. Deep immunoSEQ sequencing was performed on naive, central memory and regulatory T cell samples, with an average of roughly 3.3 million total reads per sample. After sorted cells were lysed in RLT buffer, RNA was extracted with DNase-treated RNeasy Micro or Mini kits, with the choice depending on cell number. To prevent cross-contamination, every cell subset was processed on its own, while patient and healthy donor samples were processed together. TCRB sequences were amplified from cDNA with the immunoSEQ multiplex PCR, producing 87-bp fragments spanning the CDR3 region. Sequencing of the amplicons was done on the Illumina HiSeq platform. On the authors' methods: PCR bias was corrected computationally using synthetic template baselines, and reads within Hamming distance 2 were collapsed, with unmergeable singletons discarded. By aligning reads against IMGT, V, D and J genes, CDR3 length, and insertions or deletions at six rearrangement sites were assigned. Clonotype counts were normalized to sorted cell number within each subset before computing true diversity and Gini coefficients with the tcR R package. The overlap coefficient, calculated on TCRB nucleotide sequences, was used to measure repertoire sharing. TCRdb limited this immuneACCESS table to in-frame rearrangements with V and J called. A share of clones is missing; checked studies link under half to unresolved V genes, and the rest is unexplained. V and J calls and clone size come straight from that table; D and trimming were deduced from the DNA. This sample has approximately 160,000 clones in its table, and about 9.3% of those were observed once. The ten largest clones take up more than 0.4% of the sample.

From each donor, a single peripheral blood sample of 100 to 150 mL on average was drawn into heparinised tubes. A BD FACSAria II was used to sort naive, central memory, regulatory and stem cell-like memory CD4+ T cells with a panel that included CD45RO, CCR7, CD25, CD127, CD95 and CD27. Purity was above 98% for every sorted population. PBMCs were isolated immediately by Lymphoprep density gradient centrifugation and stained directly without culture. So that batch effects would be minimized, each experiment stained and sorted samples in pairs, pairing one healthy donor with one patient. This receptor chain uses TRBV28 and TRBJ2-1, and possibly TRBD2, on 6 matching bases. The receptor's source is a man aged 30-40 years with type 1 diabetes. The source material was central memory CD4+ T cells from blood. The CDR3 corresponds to CASSLRAGQSYNEQFF. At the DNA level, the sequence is TGTGCCAGCAGTTTACGGGCGGGGCAGTCCTACAATGAGCAGTTCTTC.